This record looks at one T cell receptor beta chain sequence and its context. CDR3 length: 11 residues. The V gene's germline CDR1 is DFQATT and CDR2 SNEGSKA (reference sequence). V was shortened by 3 bases and J by 8 bases, with 9 bases between the two germline ends. Individual cDNA molecules received unique molecular identifiers during library preparation. TCRdb reprocessed the 5' RACE reads via MiXCR and lists one record per CDR3 protein. The data hold approximately 110,000 distinct CDR3 sequences, with more than 13% observed a single time. These data originate in a study of early T cells in non-severe SARS-CoV-2 infection.

Material for sequencing was whole blood. The chain joins TRBV20-1 to TRBJ2-3, with D possibly being TRBD2 (5 bases). This receptor was taken from an adult who was a healthcare worker with PCR-confirmed SARS-CoV-2 infection or an uninfected control (not recorded which). CDR3 nucleotide sequence: TGCAGTGCTAGCTTAGCGAGTACGCAGTATTTT. Translation: CSASLASTQYF.